The clone carrying this TCR beta chain was picked up a small number of times. Antigen specificity is unknown. The entry originates in a study of early stage breast cancer tumors. About the research overall: Seven or eight ER+/PR+/HER2- tumors were invasive ductal; four were invasive lobular. Samples were sequenced at approximately 9-fold average coverage.

Sequenced by immunoSEQ multiplex PCR; TCRdb stores in-frame clones only, minus some. Among approximately 50,000 clones, around three quarters were seen once, and the ten largest hold less than 4%. Points from the study as a whole: Compared with adjacent normal breast tissue, tumors showed roughly 2.4-fold greater T cell density and higher clonality.

This CDR3 comprises 16 residues. The V end lost 4 bases, the J end lost 1 base, and 16 bases lay between the germline ends. Germline CDR1 and CDR2: SGHAT and FQDESV (reference sequence). The sequence was collected from a person younger than 45 with breast cancer. What was sequenced was blood. The chain is built from TRBV11-1 and TRBJ1-1, with TRBD1 as a possible D gene (6 bases). Here the CDR3 DNA reads TGTGCCAGCAGCTCACAAATGGGACAAACGAACACTGAAGCTTTCTTT. This translates into CASSSQMGQTNTEAFF. Drawing the rest from reference TRBV11-1 and TRBJ1-1, the complete variable domain is EAEVAQSPRYKITEKSQAVAFWCDPISGHATLYWYRQILGQGPELLVQFQDESVVDDSQLPKDRFSAERLKGVDSTLKIQPAELGDSAMYLCASSSQMGQTNTEAFFGQGTRLTVV.